The rows below give T cell receptor beta chains drawn from one sample of a study of T-cell reconstitution after alpha-beta-depleted transplantation in children. Each CDR3 protein is one row after TCRdb ran MiXCR on the PCR reads. This sample has 600,000 to 800,000 distinct CDR3 sequences, with 10% to 15% found just once. The material sequenced was PBMCs, taken before TCRalphabeta/CD19-depleted stem cell transplant. All receptors come from a girl under 10 years old with congenital amegakaryocytic thrombocytopenia, due to receive a stem cell transplant. Both conserved end residues are trimmed from each CDR3.

ASSYATHYEQY,TRBV6-5,TRBJ2-7
SASSAGWGDTQY,TRBV20-1,TRBJ2-3
ASSKSSGRNYEQY,TRBV7-9,TRBJ2-7
ASSAVAGVSHEQF,TRBV12-3/TRBV12-4,TRBJ2-1
SARAGGRTDTQY,TRBV20-1,TRBJ2-3
SANPGQGESQPQH,TRBV20-1,TRBJ1-5
ASSFLGFSPLH,TRBV7-9,TRBJ1-6
ASSRGGGSDTEAF,TRBV5-1,TRBJ1-1
SAGIAGTTDTQY,TRBV29-1,TRBJ2-3
ASSQVDWTDTQY,TRBV3-1,TRBJ2-3
ASSYDREYGNTIY,TRBV6-5,TRBJ1-3
ASGSTGTYNEQF,TRBV5-1,TRBJ2-1
ASSPGLLDRAYNEQF,TRBV4-1,TRBJ2-1
SARDSQAPPGWVTQY,TRBV20-1,TRBJ2-3
SARLPTNEKLF,TRBV20-1,TRBJ1-4
ASRPRENQETQY,TRBV12-3/TRBV12-4,TRBJ2-5
ASRNLQVGKGEQY,TRBV5-1,TRBJ2-7
ASSSQARIQETQY,TRBV28,TRBJ2-5
AATSGSQSTDTQY,TRBV11-2,TRBJ2-3
ASSEGALGADTQY,TRBV12-3/TRBV12-4,TRBJ2-3
ASTPGGQGEVQH,TRBV5-5,TRBJ1-5
ASSPGLNNYGYT,TRBV5-1,TRBJ1-2
ASSFRGRNVDEQF,TRBV5-1,TRBJ2-1
ASSLGPGLASIGTGELF,TRBV7-6,TRBJ2-2
SVHEGEQY,TRBV29-1,TRBJ2-7
ASSFGSDTEAF,TRBV7-6,TRBJ1-1
ASSQNKQKRQNIPSSYNEQF,TRBV14,TRBJ2-1
SVEDGGYEAF,TRBV29-1,TRBJ1-1
ASSLRLTDYNSPLH,TRBV7-9,TRBJ1-6
ASSPLSGSRNEQF,TRBV28,TRBJ2-1
ASSFNKGQKLSYNEQF,TRBV6-5,TRBJ2-1
AWSVLVEQY,TRBV30,TRBJ2-7
ASGWTANTEAF,TRBV5-1,TRBJ1-1
ASSFVSGGHYEQY,TRBV28,TRBJ2-7
ASTKPGLENIQY,TRBV28,TRBJ2-4
ASSRQRGLETQY,TRBV27,TRBJ2-5
ASSRQPNYGYT,TRBV7-2,TRBJ1-2
ASSSGPGTSGRVLNEQF,TRBV5-1,TRBJ2-1
ASSNGQVSVSYEQY,TRBV5-1,TRBJ2-7
ASSQLLDSFGNNEQF,TRBV4-2,TRBJ2-1
ASSQRMDSSYEQY,TRBV14,TRBJ2-7
SVTRGGGADTQY,TRBV29-1,TRBJ2-3
AGSLGLARTDTQY,TRBV12-3/TRBV12-4,TRBJ2-3
ASSTTSSSYEQY,TRBV9,TRBJ2-7